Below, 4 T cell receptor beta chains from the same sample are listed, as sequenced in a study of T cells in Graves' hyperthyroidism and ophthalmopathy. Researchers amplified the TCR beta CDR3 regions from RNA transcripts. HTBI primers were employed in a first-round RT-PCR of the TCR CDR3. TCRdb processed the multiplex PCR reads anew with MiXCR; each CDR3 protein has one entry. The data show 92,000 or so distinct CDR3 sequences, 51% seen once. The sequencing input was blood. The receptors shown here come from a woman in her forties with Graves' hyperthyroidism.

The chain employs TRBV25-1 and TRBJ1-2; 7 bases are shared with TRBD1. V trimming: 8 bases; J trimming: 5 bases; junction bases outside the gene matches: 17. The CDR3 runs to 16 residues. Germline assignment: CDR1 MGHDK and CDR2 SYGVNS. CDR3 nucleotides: TGTGCCAGCTTAGACGGGAGAGGGGGCGCTTGGTATGGCTACACCTTC. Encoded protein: CASLDGRGGAWYGYTF.

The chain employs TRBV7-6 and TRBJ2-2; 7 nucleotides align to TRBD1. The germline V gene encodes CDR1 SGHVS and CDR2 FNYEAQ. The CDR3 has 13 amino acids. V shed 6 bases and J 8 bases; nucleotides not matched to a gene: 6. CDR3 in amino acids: CASSRGGAGELFF. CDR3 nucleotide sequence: TGTGCCAGCAGTCGAGGGGGCGCGGGGGAGCTGTTTTTT.

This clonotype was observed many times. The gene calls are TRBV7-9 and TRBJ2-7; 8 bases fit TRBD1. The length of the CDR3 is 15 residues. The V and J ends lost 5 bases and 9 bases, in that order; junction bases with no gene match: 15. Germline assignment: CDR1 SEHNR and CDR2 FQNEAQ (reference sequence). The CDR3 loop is CASSLETGDTRGQYF. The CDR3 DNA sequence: TGTGCCAGCAGCCTTGAGACAGGGGACACGCGGGGGCAGTACTTC.

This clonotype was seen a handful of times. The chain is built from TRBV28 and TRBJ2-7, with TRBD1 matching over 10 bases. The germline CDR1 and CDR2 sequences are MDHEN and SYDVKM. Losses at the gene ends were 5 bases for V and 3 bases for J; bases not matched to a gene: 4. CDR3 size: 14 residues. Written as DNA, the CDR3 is TGTGCCAGCAGTCACCGGGACAGGGGCTACGAGCAGTACTTC. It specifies CASSHRDRGYEQYF.